Each of the 16 T cell receptor beta chains below was sequenced from the same sample in a study of T cells after yellow fever vaccination. TCRdb re-analysed the 5' RACE reads in MiXCR, keeping a single row per CDR3 protein. The table includes 15,000 or so distinct CDR3 sequences, 7.3% detected once. Sequencing was performed on PBMCs, either bulk or a sorted T-cell subset (CD4+, CD8+, memory, or dextramer-sorted; not recorded which), taken on the day of the yellow fever booster vaccination. The receptors come from a man between 18 and 35 years old who received the YFV17D yellow fever vaccine.

This clonotype came up many times. The chain employs TRBV25-1 and TRBJ2-3; no clear D. Per germline, CDR1 MGHDK and CDR2 SYGVNS. The CDR3 has 13 amino acids. V lost 5 bases and J 5 bases, leaving 11 bases between the germline ends. This CDR3 is CASSLDGGDTQYF. The CDR3 nucleotides read TGTGCCAGCAGTCTCGACGGTGGAGATACGCAGTATTTT.

This clonotype appeared many times. For the CDR3, the DNA is TGTGCCAGCAGCGGCCGGCCACTCTACTCCTACAATGAGCAGTTCTTC. Translation gives CASSGRPLYSYNEQFF. The chain employs TRBV5-6 and TRBJ2-1; D gene unclear. The V end was cut by 4 bases, the J end by 0 bases, with 14 bases between. CDR1 and CDR2 (germline): SGHDT, YYEEEE. The CDR3 extends over 16 amino acids.

Many counts were recorded for this clonotype. The chain carries TRBV7-9 and TRBJ2-1; D is possibly TRBD1 (6 bases). The germline CDR1 and CDR2 sequences are SEHNR and FQNEAQ (reference sequence). CDR3 length: 19 residues. Trimming removed 5 bases at V and 12 bases at J, with 35 bases between. CDR3 in amino acids: CASSARQDDRFTMRSVQFF. The CDR3 bases are TGTGCCAGCAGCGCCCGACAGGACGACCGTTTTACAATGAGGTCGGTGCAGTTCTTC.

At least ten counts were recorded for this clonotype. The V and J genes are TRBV19 and TRBJ2-2, with no clear D. CDR1 and CDR2 from the germline V gene are LNHDA and SQIVND (reference sequence). There are 13 residues in the CDR3. V lost 5 bases, J lost 4 bases, and 8 bases lay in between. For the CDR3, the DNA is TGTGCCAGTAGTGATCATTTCACCGGGGAGCTGTTTTTT. Protein sequence: CASSDHFTGELFF.

By sample share, this clonotype is medium-sized (0.01 to 0.1%). J is TRBJ2-3 and V is TRBV29-1; 10 positions agree with TRBD2. Germline V gene lookup returns CDR1 SQVTM and CDR2 ANQGSEA. This CDR3 contains 14 residues. The ends lost 7 bases at V and 2 bases at J; junction bases unmatched: 6. This chain's CDR3 is CSARLAGVTDTQYF. The CDR3, as DNA: TGCAGCGCCAGACTAGCGGGCGTCACAGATACGCAGTATTTT.

This clonotype has a count of ten or more. This CDR3 reads CASSPDFSGGAGEQYF. The CDR3 DNA reads as TGTGCCAGCTCACCTGACTTTAGCGGGGGGGCAGGAGAGCAGTACTTC. V usage is TRBV18 and J usage is TRBJ2-7, with TRBD2 matching over 11 bases. Looked up from germline, CDR1 is KGHSH and CDR2 is LQKENI. This CDR3 has 16 residues. The V segment lost 3 bases and the J segment 7 bases; nucleotides outside the gene matches: 11.

This clonotype was observed many times. The chain has TRBV15 and TRBJ2-2; 8 nucleotides match TRBD1. J was trimmed by 3 bases and V by 1 base; bases with no gene match: 7. The CDR3 consists of 17 residues. Germline-derived CDR1 and CDR2 are LNHNV and YYDKDF (reference sequence). The CDR3 DNA follows: TGTGCCACCAGCAGAGGACCGGACAGGGCTTACACCGGGGAGCTGTTTTTT. It encodes CATSRGPDRAYTGELFF.

In this sample, this clonotype turned up many times. The chain carries TRBV7-9 and TRBJ2-1, with a weak D call TRBD1 (6 bases). Between the trimmed V and J ends, which lost 2 bases and 4 bases, there was a span of 6 bases. CDR1 is SEHNR and CDR2 is FQNEAQ in the germline V gene (reference sequence). The CDR3 is 13 amino acids. The CDR3 DNA is TGTGCCAGCAGCTTAACAGGGTACAATGAGCAGTTCTTC. Residues: CASSLTGYNEQFF.

The J gene is TRBJ2-7, the V gene TRBV3-1; D is uncertain. Germline CDR1 is LGHDT and CDR2 is YNNKEL (reference sequence). With 5 bases removed from V and 7 bases from J, the gap between germline ends came to 12 bases. The CDR3 has 12 amino acids. The CDR3 spells CASSANIVEQYF. Written as DNA, the CDR3 is TGTGCCAGCAGCGCTAATATTGTTGAGCAGTACTTC.

This clonotype has a count of ten or more. Here the CDR3 reads CASSLVWRIYTDTQYF. Written as DNA, the CDR3 is TGTGCCAGCAGCTTAGTCTGGCGGATATACACAGATACGCAGTATTTT. This chain links TRBV7-4 with TRBJ2-3; D unresolved. V was clipped by 1 base and J by 2 bases, with 13 bases between them. The CDR3 runs to 16 residues. Germline CDR1 and CDR2: SGHVT and SQSDAQ. Filled out from reference TRBV7-4 and TRBJ2-3, the complete variable domain reads GAGVSQSPRYKVAKRGRDVALRCDSISGHVTLYWYRQTLGQGSEVLTYSQSDAQRDKSGRPSGRFSAERPERSVSTLKIQRTEQGDSAVYLCASSLVWRIYTDTQYFGPGTRLTVL.

This clonotype was counted at least ten times. This chain links TRBV7-2 with TRBJ2-7; weak D call: TRBD2 (6 bases). The CDR3 runs 14 residues. V gave up 6 bases and J gave up 4 bases, with 16 bases separating them. Germline lookup yields CDR1 SGHTA and CDR2 FQGNSA. The CDR3 reads CASSRSGGWYEQYF. Here the CDR3 DNA reads TGTGCCAGCAGTCGGTCCGGGGGATGGTACGAGCAGTACTTC.

This clonotype was seen repeatedly, ten times or more. The J gene is TRBJ1-1, the V gene TRBV29-1; D uncertain. Germline V gene sequence: CDR1 SQVTM, CDR2 ANQGSEA. CDR3 length: 12 residues. Trimming pared 4 bases from V and 8 bases from J, leaving 14 bases between. CDR3: CSVAQPITEAFF. In DNA, the CDR3 is TGCAGCGTTGCCCAACCAATAACCGAAGCTTTCTTT.

This clonotype was seen repeatedly, ten times or more. The CDR3 sequence: CASNNRVEQFF. The CDR3 region has the DNA TGTGCCAGCAACAACAGGGTTGAGCAGTTCTTC. The chain joins TRBV27 to TRBJ2-1; TRBD1 might be the D (6 bases). The CDR3 contains 11 residues. Germline CDR1 reads MNHEY; CDR2 reads SMNVEV (reference sequence). Trimming shortened V by 7 bases and J by 9 bases, and 10 bases separated the two germline ends.

There are many counts of this clonotype. This chain connects TRBV9 to TRBJ2-3; D gene ambiguous. Germline V gene sequence: CDR1 SGDLS, CDR2 YYNGEE. Trimming removed 0 bases at V and 5 bases at J, with 4 bases between. This CDR3 is 12 amino acids long. In DNA form, the CDR3 reads TGTGCCAGCAGCGTAGAATTAGATACGCAGTATTTT. Translating gives CASSVELDTQYF.

This clonotype counts as medium-sized. The chain carries TRBV10-1 and TRBJ1-1; D gene unclear. Between the trimmed V and J ends, which lost 4 bases and 4 bases, there was a span of 10 bases. This CDR3 is 13 amino acids long. Germline V lookup: CDR1 WNHNN, CDR2 SYGVQD (reference sequence). This chain's CDR3 is CASSGTTSTEAFF. The CDR3 DNA reads TGCGCCAGCAGTGGCACCACGAGCACTGAAGCTTTCTTT.

This clonotype counts as medium-sized (0.01 to 0.1%). This rearrangement joins TRBV4-1 to TRBJ2-1; 11 bases are shared with TRBD2. This CDR3 has 17 amino acids. CDR1 is MGHRA and CDR2 is YSYEKL in the germline V gene. V lost 4 bases to trimming and J lost 7 bases; unmatched junction nucleotides: 12. The CDR3 loop reads CASSRGGLAALGNEQFF. CDR3 in DNA: TGCGCCAGCAGCCGAGGGGGACTAGCGGCCCTAGGTAATGAGCAGTTCTTC.